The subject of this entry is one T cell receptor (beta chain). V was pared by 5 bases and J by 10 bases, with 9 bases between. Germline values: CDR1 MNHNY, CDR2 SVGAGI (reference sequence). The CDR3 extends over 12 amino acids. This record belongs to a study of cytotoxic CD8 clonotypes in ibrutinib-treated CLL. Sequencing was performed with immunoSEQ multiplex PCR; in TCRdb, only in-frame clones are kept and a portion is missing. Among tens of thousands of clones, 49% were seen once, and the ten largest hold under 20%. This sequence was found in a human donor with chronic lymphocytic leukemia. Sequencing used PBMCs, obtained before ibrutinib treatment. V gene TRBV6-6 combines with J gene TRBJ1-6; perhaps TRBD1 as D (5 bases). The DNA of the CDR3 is TGTGCCAGCAGTAAAGGGGAATCACCCCTCCACTTT. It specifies CASSKGESPLHF.